These 12 T cell receptor beta chains were sequenced from one sample in a study of cytomegalovirus exposure and HLA in healthy donors. The PCR employed 60 Vbeta primers together with 13 Jbeta primers. Sequenced by immunoSEQ multiplex PCR; TCRdb stores in-frame clones only, minus some. The sample includes 100,000 to 150,000 clones, more than 60% seen only once; the top ten take less than 2%. Sequencing was performed on PBMCs. Receptor source: a woman between 35 and 50 years old in good health and CMV-seronegative.

This chain joins TRBV7-8 and TRBJ2-5; the match to TRBD1 covers 8 bases. The CDR3 sequence is 16 residues long. Germline V gives CDR1 SGHVS, CDR2 FQNEAQ. V was pared by 5 bases and J by 3 bases, with 11 bases of the junction left unmatched. CDR3 in DNA: TGTGCCAGCAGCCCCCGAGGACAGGGAAGGGAAGAGACCCAGTACTTC. This gives the protein CASSPRGQGREETQYF.

The CDR3, as DNA: TGTGCCAGCAGCTTTGGACAGGGAGGAGGTAATGAAAAACTGTTTTTT. It codes for CASSFGQGGGNEKLFF. The V and J genes are TRBV9 and TRBJ1-4; 8 bases match TRBD1. Germline loops: CDR1 SGDLS, CDR2 YYNGEE. This CDR3 spans 16 amino acids. V lost 4 bases and J lost 4; bases outside the gene matches: 9.

The chain couples TRBV7-2 to TRBJ2-4; possibly TRBD2 for D (6 bases). The CDR3 runs to 14 residues. The V gene lost 6 bases and the J gene lost 2 bases, with 11 bases spanning the gap. The germline CDR1 and CDR2 sequences are SGHTA and FQGNSA. This chain's CDR3 is CASSAGGSKNIQYF. For the CDR3, the DNA is TGTGCCAGCAGTGCCGGAGGGTCCAAAAACATTCAGTACTTC.

Details on this clone: Other DNA sequences in this sample translate to the same CDR3. CDR3 sequence: CASDPGTGAELPYGYTF. CDR3 DNA: TGTGCCTCAGATCCCGGGACAGGGGCCGAACTTCCCTATGGCTACACCTTC. The chain uses TRBV30 and TRBJ1-2; 10 bases map to TRBD1. The CDR3 sequence is 17 residues long. V lost 7 bases, J lost 4 bases, and 18 bases stayed unmatched. CDR1 GTSNPN and CDR2 SVGIG come from the germline V gene (reference sequence).

The V call is TRBV5-1, the J call TRBJ1-5; tentative D call: TRBD1 (6 bases). The V gene's germline CDR1 is SGHRS and CDR2 YFSETQ. The CDR3 has 14 amino acids. Trimming cost V 0 bases and J 8 bases, with 12 bases left between them. CDR3 residues: CASSLEAGVKPQHF. The CDR3 DNA is TGCGCCAGCAGCTTGGAGGCAGGGGTTAAGCCCCAGCATTTT.

This clone was seen only once. The chain has TRBV28 and TRBJ1-5; 8 bases line up with TRBD1. CDR1 and CDR2 from the germline V gene are MDHEN and SYDVKM. V was clipped by 5 bases and J by 11 bases; unmatched bases: 2. CDR3 length: 11 amino acids. DNA for the CDR3: TGTGCCAGCAGTCTACAGGGGGCCCAGCATTTT. Translating gives CASSLQGAQHF.

V and J are TRBV5-1 and TRBJ2-7; 11 bases agree with TRBD1. Germline loops: CDR1 SGHRS, CDR2 YFSETQ. The CDR3 covers 17 residues. Unmatched junction bases numbered 9, after V lost 4 bases and J lost 0 bases. CDR3 loop: CASSRIKDRGLSYEQYF. DNA of the CDR3: TGCGCCAGCAGCCGAATAAAGGACAGGGGGCTCTCCTACGAGCAGTACTTC.

About this clone: Other DNA sequences in the same sample also yield this CDR3. This chain connects TRBV2 to TRBJ2-1; 12 bases align to TRBD2. V dropped 8 bases and J dropped 6; count of bases not matched to a gene: 5. This CDR3 is built from 14 residues. Germline V gene data show CDR1 as SNHLY and CDR2 as FYNNEI. The CDR3, as DNA: TGTGCCAGCTCACTAGCGGGAGGCCTCAATGAGCAGTTCTTC. It codes for CASSLAGGLNEQFF.

V gene TRBV19 combines with J gene TRBJ2-3; 7 bases match TRBD1. The CDR3 totals 16 residues. With 2 bases clipped from V and 2 bases from J, the junction kept 7 bases outside the gene matches. Germline assignment: CDR1 LNHDA and CDR2 SQIVND (reference sequence). In DNA form, the CDR3 reads TGTGCCAGTAGTATACGGGGACAGCTCCCCACAGATACGCAGTATTTT. It is translated as CASSIRGQLPTDTQYF.

A remark on this clone: A read error may account for a junction end that differs from germline. The chain employs TRBV2 and TRBJ2-6; TRBD1 might be the D (5 bases). Germline V gives CDR1 SNHLY, CDR2 FYNNEI. This CDR3 has 13 residues. This chain's CDR3 is CASRISGANGLTF. The CDR3 DNA sequence: TGTGCCAGCAGGATATCTGGGGCCAACGGCCTGACTTTC. Full variable domain (remainder filled in from reference TRBV2 and TRBJ2-6): EPEVTQTPSHQVTQMGQEVILRCVPISNHLYFYWYRQILGQKVEFLVSFYNNEISEKSEIFDDQFSVERPDGSNFTLKIRSTKLEDSAMYFCASRISGANGLTFGAGSRLTVL.

This clone occurred a few times. This chain uses TRBV5-8 with TRBJ1-4; 11 bases agree with TRBD1. Germline-derived CDR1 and CDR2 are SGHTS and YDEGEE. The CDR3 loop spans 17 amino acids. Trimming removed 4 bases from V and 7 bases from J; junction bases left unmatched: 12. This chain's CDR3 is CASSPWTGGEVGEKLFF. The DNA for the CDR3 is TGTGCCAGCAGCCCATGGACAGGGGGCGAAGTCGGTGAAAAACTGTTTTTT.

V usage is TRBV5-1 and J usage is TRBJ2-2, with 10 bases fitting TRBD1. This CDR3 has 15 residues. Germline V gene lookup returns CDR1 SGHRS and CDR2 YFSETQ. Losses at the gene ends were 5 bases for V and 2 bases for J; bases not matched to a gene: 3. The CDR3: CASRPTGGNTGELFF. DNA for the CDR3: TGCGCCAGCAGACCGACAGGGGGCAACACCGGGGAGCTGTTTTTT.